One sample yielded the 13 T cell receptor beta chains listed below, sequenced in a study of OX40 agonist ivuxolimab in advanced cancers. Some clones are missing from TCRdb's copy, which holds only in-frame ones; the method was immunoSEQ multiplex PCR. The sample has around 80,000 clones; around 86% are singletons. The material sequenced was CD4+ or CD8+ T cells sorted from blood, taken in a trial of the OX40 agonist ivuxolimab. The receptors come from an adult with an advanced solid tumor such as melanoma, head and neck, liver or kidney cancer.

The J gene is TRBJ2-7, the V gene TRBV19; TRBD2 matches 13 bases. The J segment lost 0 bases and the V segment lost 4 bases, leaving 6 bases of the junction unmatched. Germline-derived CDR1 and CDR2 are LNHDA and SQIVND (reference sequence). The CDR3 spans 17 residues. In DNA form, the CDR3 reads TGTGCCAGTAGTAGGGGGACTAGCGGGGCGCTCTCCTACGAGCAGTACTTC. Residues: CASSRGTSGALSYEQYF.

The CDR3: CASSLLLGTGRNEQFF. CDR3 in DNA: TGCGCCAGCAGCTTGCTTCTCGGGACAGGGAGGAATGAGCAGTTCTTC. V usage is TRBV5-1 and J usage is TRBJ2-1; TRBD1 agrees at 9 bases. The germline V gene has CDR1 SGHRS and CDR2 YFSETQ. V shed 1 base, J shed 7 bases, and the junction held 9 bases outside the gene matches. The CDR3 has 16 amino acids. The variable domain in full, completed from reference TRBV5-1 and TRBJ2-1, reads KAGVTQTPRYLIKTRGQQVTLSCSPISGHRSVSWYQQTPGQGLQFLFEYFSETQRNKGNFPGRFSGRQFSNSRSEMNVSTLELGDSALYLCASSLLLGTGRNEQFFGPGTRLTVL.

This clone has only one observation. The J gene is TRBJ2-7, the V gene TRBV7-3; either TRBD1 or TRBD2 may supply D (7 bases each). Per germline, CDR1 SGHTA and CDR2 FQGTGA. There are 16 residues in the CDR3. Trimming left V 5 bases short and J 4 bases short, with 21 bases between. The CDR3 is CASSPGGGRGSYEQYF. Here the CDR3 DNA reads TGTGCCAGCAGCCCCGGCGGGGGCAGGGGGTCGTACGAGCAGTACTTC.

The CDR3 region has the DNA TGCGCCAGCAGCTCCGGGAGCGGCCCGGGTGAGCAGTTCTTC. Translating gives CASSSGSGPGEQFF. The V and J genes are TRBV5-1 and TRBJ2-1; D is perhaps TRBD2 (6 bases). V was shortened by 3 bases and J by 9 bases, with 16 bases between the two germline ends. Germline CDR1 and CDR2: SGHRS and YFSETQ. This CDR3 region has 14 residues.

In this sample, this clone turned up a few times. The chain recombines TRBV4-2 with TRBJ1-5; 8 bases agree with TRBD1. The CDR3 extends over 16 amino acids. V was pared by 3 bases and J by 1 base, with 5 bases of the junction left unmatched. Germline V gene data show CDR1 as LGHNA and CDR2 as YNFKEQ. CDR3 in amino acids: CASSHRQGTSNQPQHF. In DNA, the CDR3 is TGTGCCAGCAGCCACCGACAGGGGACCAGCAATCAGCCCCAGCATTTT.

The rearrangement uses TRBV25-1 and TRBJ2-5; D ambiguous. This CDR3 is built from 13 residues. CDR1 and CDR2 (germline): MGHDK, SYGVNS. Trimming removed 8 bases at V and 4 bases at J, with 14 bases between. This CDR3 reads CASGVSSAETQYF. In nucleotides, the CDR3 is TGTGCCAGCGGGGTGTCCAGCGCAGAGACCCAGTACTTC.

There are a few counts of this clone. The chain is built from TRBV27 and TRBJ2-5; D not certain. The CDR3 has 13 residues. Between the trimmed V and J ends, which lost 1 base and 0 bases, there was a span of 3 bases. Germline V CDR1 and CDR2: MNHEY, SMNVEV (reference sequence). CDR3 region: CASSLLYQETQYF. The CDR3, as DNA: TGTGCCAGCAGTTTATTGTACCAAGAGACCCAGTACTTC.

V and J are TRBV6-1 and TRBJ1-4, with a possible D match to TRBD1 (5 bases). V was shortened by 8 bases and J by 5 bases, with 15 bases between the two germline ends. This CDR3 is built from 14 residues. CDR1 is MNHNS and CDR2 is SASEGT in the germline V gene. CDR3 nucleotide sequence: TGTGCCAGCCGAGGCAGGGCACCAAATGAAAAACTGTTTTTT. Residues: CASRGRAPNEKLFF.

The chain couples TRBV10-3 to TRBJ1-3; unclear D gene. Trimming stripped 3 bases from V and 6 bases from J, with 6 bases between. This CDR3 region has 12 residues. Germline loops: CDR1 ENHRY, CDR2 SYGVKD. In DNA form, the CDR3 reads TGTGCCATCAGTGAAGAAGAAAACACCATATATTTT. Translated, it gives CAISEEENTIYF.

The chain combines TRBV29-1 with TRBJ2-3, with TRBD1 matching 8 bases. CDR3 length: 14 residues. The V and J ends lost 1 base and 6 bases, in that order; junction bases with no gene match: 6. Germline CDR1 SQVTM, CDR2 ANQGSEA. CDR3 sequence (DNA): TGCAGCGTTGAAGGGACAGGGATGTCGGATACGCAGTATTTT. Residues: CSVEGTGMSDTQYF.

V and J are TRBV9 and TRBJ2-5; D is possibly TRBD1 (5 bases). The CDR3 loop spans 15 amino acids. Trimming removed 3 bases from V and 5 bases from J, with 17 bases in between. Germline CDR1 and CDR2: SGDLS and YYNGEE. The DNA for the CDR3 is TGTGCCAGCAGCGATCGCCCCCAGGGCCGCGAGACCCAGTACTTC. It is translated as CASSDRPQGRETQYF.

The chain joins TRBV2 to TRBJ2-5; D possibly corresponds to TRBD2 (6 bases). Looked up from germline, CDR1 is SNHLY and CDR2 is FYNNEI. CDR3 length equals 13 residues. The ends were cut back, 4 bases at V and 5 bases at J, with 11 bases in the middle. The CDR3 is CASSGDSGETQYF. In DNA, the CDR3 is TGTGCCAGCAGTGGAGACAGCGGGGAGACCCAGTACTTC.

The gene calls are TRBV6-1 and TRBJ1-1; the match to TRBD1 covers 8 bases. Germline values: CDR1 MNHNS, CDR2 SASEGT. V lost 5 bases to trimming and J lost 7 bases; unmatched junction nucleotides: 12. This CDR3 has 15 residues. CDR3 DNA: TGTGCCAGCAGTAGCCTTGGACAGGGTTACGGTGAAGCTTTCTTT. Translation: CASSSLGQGYGEAFF.